These 11 T cell receptor beta chains came from one sample sequenced in a study of tumor-infiltrating lymphocytes in oesophageal squamous cell carcinoma. TCRdb fed the PCR reads into MiXCR, producing one record per CDR3 protein. The profile shows about 16,000 distinct CDR3 sequences, around 40% of them singletons. The sequenced sample was blood. The receptors shown here come from a female donor with esophageal squamous cell carcinoma.

The rearrangement links TRBV10-3 to TRBJ2-6, with 10 bases identical to TRBD1. The J call may be faulty, since TRBJ2-7 better matches the DNA end. Germline V gene sequence: CDR1 ENHRY, CDR2 SYGVKD. This CDR3 has 14 residues. The DNA for the CDR3 is TGTGCCATCACTCCGGGACAGGGGCGACACGAGCAGTACTTC. It yields the protein CAITPGQGRHEQYF.

Written as DNA, the CDR3 is TGTGCCAGCAGCCCGGAGGAGCGGGGGGACTACGAGCAGTACTTC. Residues: CASSPEERGDYEQYF. The J gene is TRBJ2-3, the V gene TRBV7-9; TRBD2 aligns across 9 bases. The DNA end favors TRBJ2-7, so the J call may be wrong. The CDR3 extends over 15 amino acids. CDR1 SEHNR and CDR2 FQNEAQ come from the germline V gene (reference sequence).

This clonotype was counted a few times. V and J are TRBV7-2 and TRBJ2-5; D call uncertain. Germline lookup yields CDR1 SGHTA and CDR2 FQGNSA. V was pared by 1 base and J by 5 bases, with 8 bases between. The length of the CDR3 is 13 residues. The chain's CDR3 is CASSLVWTETQYF. CDR3 bases: TGTGCCAGCAGCTTAGTTTGGACGGAGACCCAGTACTTC.

This clonotype was observed many times. The rearrangement links TRBV7-3 to TRBJ2-1; unclear D gene. V lost 1 base and J lost 7, with 8 bases in between. From germline, CDR1 is SGHTA and CDR2 FQGTGA. The CDR3 is 13 residues long. The CDR3 spells CASSLRLENEQFF. The CDR3 bases are TGTGCCAGCAGCTTAAGACTGGAAAATGAGCAGTTCTTC.

This clonotype was seen many times. The rearrangement joins TRBV6-1 to TRBJ1-1; no definite D call. The germline V gene has CDR1 MNHNS and CDR2 SASEGT. V lost 5 bases to trimming and J lost 9 bases, with 19 bases between them. There are 14 residues in the CDR3. CDR3 bases: TGTGCCAGCAGTCGAACTTCTATCGGGCCCAAAGCTTTCTTT. As protein: CASSRTSIGPKAFF.

The V gene is TRBV7-6, the J gene TRBJ2-6, with D possibly being TRBD1 (6 bases). The J call is doubtful: the DNA matches TRBJ2-7 better. Germline lookup yields CDR1 SGHVS and CDR2 FNYEAQ. The CDR3 runs to 16 residues. The CDR3 region is CASSLGPETGFYEQYF. The CDR3 coding sequence is TGTGCCAGCAGCTTAGGCCCCGAGACAGGTTTCTACGAGCAGTACTTC.

The V and J genes are TRBV3-1 and TRBJ1-4, with TRBD1 as a possible D gene (6 bases). Trimming took off 0 bases at V and 10 bases at J, with 15 bases between the two ends. CDR3 length equals 15 residues. Germline lookup yields CDR1 LGHDT and CDR2 YNNKEL (reference sequence). CDR3: CASSQDRQGRGKLFF. CDR3 sequence (DNA): TGTGCCAGCAGCCAAGATCGCCAGGGGAGGGGAAAACTGTTTTTT.

V gene TRBV6-6 combines with J gene TRBJ1-5; a possible D gene is TRBD1 (5 bases). Germline V gene lookup returns CDR1 MNHNY and CDR2 SVGAGI (reference sequence). Trimming left V 5 bases short and J 1 base short, with 9 bases between. There are 14 residues in the CDR3. This CDR3 reads CASSVGTSNQPQHF. The DNA of the CDR3 is TGTGCCAGCAGTGTGGGGACGAGCAATCAGCCCCAGCATTTT.

The CDR3: CASSSDRISYEQYF. CDR3 bases: TGTGCCAGCAGCTCAGACAGGATCTCCTACGAGCAGTACTTC. The genes are TRBV7-9 and TRBJ2-7, with a possible D match to TRBD1 (6 bases). CDR1 and CDR2 from the germline V gene are SEHNR and FQNEAQ (reference sequence). The CDR3 length is 14 residues. V was cut by 4 bases and J by 0 bases, with 10 bases left in between.

There are many counts of this clonotype. A much larger clone differs from this one at a single base, so this may be a read error. This chain connects TRBV7-9 to TRBJ2-1; TRBD1 agrees at 7 bases. This CDR3 spans 14 amino acids. After removal of 5 bases from V and 10 bases from J, the junction contained 11 bases not matched to a gene. Germline loops: CDR1 SEHNR, CDR2 FQNEAQ (reference sequence). CDR3 sequence: CASSPGGSSYEQFF. CDR3 DNA sequence: TGTGCCAGCAGCCCAGGGGGTAGCTCCTACGAGCAGTTCTTC.

This chain connects TRBV7-2 to TRBJ1-5; 7 bases line up with TRBD1. This CDR3 is built from 16 residues. After removal of 5 bases from V and 3 bases from J, the junction contained 10 bases not matched to a gene. Germline values: CDR1 SGHTA, CDR2 FQGNSA. The CDR3 coding sequence is TGTGCCAGCAGCCCTAACCAGGGGGGTAACAATCAGCCCCAGCATTTT. Its translation: CASSPNQGGNNQPQHF.